This passage covers 23 T cell receptor beta chains from one sample sequenced in a study of blood T cell repertoires in COVID-19. The repertoire was sequenced with immunoSEQ multiplex PCR; TCRdb's copy has only in-frame clones and lacks some. This sample yields 150,000 to 200,000 clones, of which approximately 88% are seen a single time; approximately 9% belongs to the top ten. Sequencing input: PBMCs or T cells enriched from blood (not recorded which). The receptors originated from a woman aged 18 to 35 who had recovered from COVID-19.

The chain has TRBV6-5 and TRBJ1-5, with a weak D call TRBD1 (6 bases). V gave up 6 bases and J gave up 7 bases, with 16 bases separating them. The germline V gene encodes CDR1 MNHEY and CDR2 SVGAGI. The CDR3 is 14 residues long. The DNA of the CDR3 is TGTGCCAGCAGCATGAGCAGGGGCAGGCAGCCCCAGCATTTT. This codes for CASSMSRGRQPQHF.

V usage is TRBV28 and J usage is TRBJ1-4; TRBD1 aligns across 8 bases. Germline CDR1 MDHEN, CDR2 SYDVKM. V shed 5 bases, J shed 8 bases, and the junction held 10 bases outside the gene matches. The CDR3 has 15 amino acids. CDR3 sequence (DNA): TGTGCCAGCAGTCCGCCGACAGGGGTGGAAGAAAAACTGTTTTTT. As protein: CASSPPTGVEEKLFF.

The genes are TRBV5-1 and TRBJ1-5; 8 nucleotides match TRBD1. CDR3 size: 15 residues. Losses at the gene ends were 2 bases for V and 1 base for J; bases not matched to a gene: 2. Germline V lookup: CDR1 SGHRS, CDR2 YFSETQ. Written as DNA, the CDR3 is TGCGCCAGCAGCTTACAGGGGGGAAGCAATCAGCCCCAGCATTTT. Its translation: CASSLQGGSNQPQHF.

The chain links TRBV19 to TRBJ1-6, with D hard to call. Trimming stripped 5 bases from V and 9 bases from J, with 11 bases between. CDR1 LNHDA and CDR2 SQIVND come from the germline V gene (reference sequence). The CDR3 runs 13 residues. CDR3 region: CASSPGEGSPLHF. Written as DNA, the CDR3 is TGTGCCAGTAGTCCTGGGGAGGGTTCACCCCTCCACTTT.

This chain joins TRBV7-2 and TRBJ1-2; no clear D. V lost 2 bases and J lost 8, with 6 bases in between. Germline CDR1 is SGHTA and CDR2 is FQGNSA. The CDR3 has 11 residues. The CDR3 protein is CASSLIAGYTF. CDR3 in DNA: TGTGCCAGCAGCTTAATCGCGGGCTACACCTTC.

In this sample, this clone turned up once. In DNA form, the CDR3 reads TGTGCCAGCAGTAGACTAGCGGGAGGGCCTAATGAGCAGTTCTTC. Residues: CASSRLAGGPNEQFF. V is TRBV28 and J is TRBJ2-1; 14 bases are a match to TRBD2. This CDR3 spans 15 amino acids. CDR1 is MDHEN and CDR2 is SYDVKM in the germline V gene. J was trimmed by 7 bases and V by 5 bases; bases with no gene match: 4.

Remarks on this clone: The sample holds other DNA sequences that translate to the same CDR3. The chain has TRBV7-8 and TRBJ1-1; D unclear. This CDR3 contains 13 residues. The V end lost 3 bases, the J end lost 1 base, and 6 bases lay between the germline ends. The germline V gene has CDR1 SGHVS and CDR2 FQNEAQ. Here the CDR3 DNA reads TGTGCCAGCAGCTTTGGCCGGAACACTGAAGCTTTCTTT. Translating gives CASSFGRNTEAFF.

V is TRBV4-3 and J is TRBJ1-2; 8 nucleotides agree with TRBD1. The J segment lost 8 bases and the V segment lost 0 bases, leaving 5 bases of the junction unmatched. The germline CDR1 and CDR2 sequences are LGHNA and YSLEER. The CDR3 runs to 14 residues. The CDR3 loop reads CASSQDGQGPGYTF. The CDR3 DNA reads as TGCGCCAGCAGCCAAGATGGACAGGGACCCGGCTACACCTTC.

This clone appeared once. This chain uses TRBV28 with TRBJ2-7; 8 nucleotides line up with TRBD1. V lost 8 bases and J lost 0; bases outside the gene matches: 12. Germline values: CDR1 MDHEN, CDR2 SYDVKM. The CDR3 is 16 residues long. In nucleotides, the CDR3 is TGTGCCAGCCGGAACCCGGGACAGGCGAGCTCCTACGAGCAGTACTTC. Amino acid sequence: CASRNPGQASSYEQYF. Full variable domain (missing parts from reference TRBV28 and TRBJ2-7): DVKVTQSSRYLVKRTGEKVFLECVQDMDHENMFWYRQDPGLGLRLIYFSYDVKMKEKGDIPEGYSVSREKKERFSLILESASTNQTSMYLCASRNPGQASSYEQYFGPGTRLTVT.

This sequence joins TRBV25-1 and TRBJ2-7, with 12 bases fitting TRBD2. CDR3 length: 15 residues. Germline V gene lookup returns CDR1 MGHDK and CDR2 SYGVNS. Losses at the gene ends were 4 bases for V and 1 base for J; bases not matched to a gene: 2. CDR3 DNA: TGTGCCAGCAGTGGGGGACTAGCGGGTTCCTACGAGCAGTACTTC. Protein: CASSGGLAGSYEQYF.

This sequence joins TRBV7-9 and TRBJ2-1, with 7 bases identical to TRBD2. The CDR3 length is 16 residues. Germline values: CDR1 SEHNR, CDR2 FQNEAQ (reference sequence). Trimming cost V 5 bases and J 1 base; bases outside gene matches: 8. The CDR3, as DNA: TGTGCCAGCAGCCCCCGACCGGGGGGTTCCTACAATGAGCAGTTCTTC. Amino acids: CASSPRPGGSYNEQFF.

The chain joins TRBV15 to TRBJ2-2, with 7 bases lining up with TRBD2. The CDR3 has 15 residues. The germline gives CDR1 LNHNV, CDR2 YYDKDF (reference sequence). Germline trimming cut 5 bases from V and 0 bases from J; bases unmatched to any gene: 3. CDR3 in DNA: TGTGCCACCAGCGAGCGGGGACCGAACACCGGGGAGCTGTTTTTT. Its translation: CATSERGPNTGELFF.

This chain connects TRBV4-3 to TRBJ1-1; no reliable D call. Germline V gene sequence: CDR1 LGHNA, CDR2 YSLEER. The V and J ends lost 3 bases and 4 bases respectively, with 12 bases between them. There are 14 residues in the CDR3. The CDR3 region has the DNA TGCGCCAGCAGCCATGCGGGTGGCGGCACTGAAGCTTTCTTT. As protein: CASSHAGGGTEAFF.

This chain uses TRBV28 with TRBJ2-3; the match to TRBD1 covers 7 bases. This CDR3 contains 15 residues. Germline assignment: CDR1 MDHEN and CDR2 SYDVKM. The ends lost 7 bases at V and 6 bases at J; junction bases unmatched: 13. CDR3 protein: CASKGDQGGGDTQYF. The CDR3 DNA reads as TGTGCCAGCAAAGGGGACCAAGGGGGCGGTGATACGCAGTATTTT.

The chain is built from TRBV6-1 and TRBJ1-2; tentative D call: TRBD1 (6 bases). Trimming cost V 0 bases and J 4 bases, with 21 bases left between them. This CDR3 spans 18 amino acids. Germline CDR1 is MNHNS and CDR2 is SASEGT. The DNA of the CDR3 is TGTGCCAGCAGTGAAGCAGGGGGAGTAGCAAGGGGGTCCTATGGCTACACCTTC. It is translated as CASSEAGGVARGSYGYTF.

V usage is TRBV5-1 and J usage is TRBJ1-2; a weak D match, TRBD1 (6 bases). The CDR3 has 17 residues. V was trimmed by 0 bases and J by 4 bases, leaving 19 bases between them. The germline V gene encodes CDR1 SGHRS and CDR2 YFSETQ. The CDR3 protein is CASSLGRTETVLYGYTF. DNA for the CDR3: TGCGCCAGCAGCTTGGGCCGGACAGAGACAGTTCTCTATGGCTACACCTTC. The full variable domain, in which reference TRBV5-1 and TRBJ1-2 provide the parts outside the CDR3, is KAGVTQTPRYLIKTRGQQVTLSCSPISGHRSVSWYQQTPGQGLQFLFEYFSETQRNKGNFPGRFSGRQFSNSRSEMNVSTLELGDSALYLCASSLGRTETVLYGYTFGSGTRLTVV.

V and J are TRBV13 and TRBJ1-1; perhaps TRBD1 as D (6 bases). The CDR3 contains 15 residues. Germline V lookup: CDR1 PRHDT, CDR2 FYEKMQ (reference sequence). The V end lost 4 bases, the J end lost 7 bases, and 19 bases lay between the germline ends. CDR3 loop: CASSSQGTGGSEAFF. The CDR3, as DNA: TGTGCCAGCAGCTCCCAGGGAACGGGGGGCAGTGAAGCTTTCTTT.

The rearrangement uses TRBV7-2 and TRBJ2-3; 7 bases map to TRBD2. Looked up from germline, CDR1 is SGHTA and CDR2 is FQGNSA. The CDR3 contains 13 residues. The junction had 1 base not matched to a gene; V was cut back by 5 bases and J by 2 bases. CDR3 nucleotide sequence: TGTGCCAGCAGCAGGGACTACACAGATACGCAGTATTTT. It codes for CASSRDYTDTQYF.

The chain combines TRBV28 with TRBJ1-2; 12 nucleotides match TRBD1. There are 16 residues in the CDR3. CDR1 is MDHEN and CDR2 is SYDVKM in the germline V gene. Unmatched junction bases numbered 11, after V lost 5 bases and J lost 7 bases. The CDR3 DNA follows: TGTGCCAGCAGTGAGGCGGGGGGACAGGGGGCTTCTGGCTACACCTTC. Translating it yields CASSEAGGQGASGYTF.

The sample holds a few counts of this clone. The chain uses TRBV27 and TRBJ2-7; no definite D call. V gave up 5 bases and J gave up 0 bases, with 8 bases separating them. This CDR3 is 13 amino acids long. CDR1 is MNHEY, CDR2 SMNVEV, per germline (reference sequence). The CDR3 coding sequence is TGTGCCAGCAGTCGTACACACTCCTACGAGCAGTACTTC. It is translated as CASSRTHSYEQYF.

The chain links TRBV4-1 to TRBJ2-1; weak D call: TRBD1 (6 bases). With 0 bases removed from V and 6 bases from J, the gap between germline ends came to 9 bases. CDR1 and CDR2 from the germline V gene are MGHRA and YSYEKL. The CDR3 contains 14 residues. The CDR3 is CASSQDRRGNEQFF. In DNA form, the CDR3 reads TGCGCCAGCAGCCAAGATCGCAGGGGCAATGAGCAGTTCTTC.

This clone occurred a few times. The V and J genes are TRBV9 and TRBJ1-1, with D unclear. V was clipped by 3 bases and J by 4 bases, with 19 bases between them. Germline values: CDR1 SGDLS, CDR2 YYNGEE. The CDR3 runs 16 residues. The CDR3 region is CASSGGQTGSSTEAFF. CDR3 nucleotide sequence: TGTGCCAGCAGCGGGGGTCAAACGGGGAGCTCCACTGAAGCTTTCTTT. The entire variable domain, with the rest obtained from reference TRBV9 and TRBJ1-1, is as follows: DSGVTQTPKHLITATGQRVTLRCSPRSGDLSVYWYQQSLDQGLQFLIQYYNGEERAKGNILERFSAQQFPDLHSELNLSSLELGDSALYFCASSGGQTGSSTEAFFGQGTRLTVV.

This chain connects TRBV5-5 to TRBJ1-3; 8 positions match TRBD1. The CDR3 is made up of 16 amino acids. V was pared by 0 bases and J by 4 bases, with 6 bases of the junction left unmatched. The germline V gene has CDR1 SGHKS and CDR2 YYEKEE (reference sequence). Written as DNA, the CDR3 is TGTGCCAGCAGCTTGGTGACAGGGGCGGGCGGAAACACCATATATTTT. It yields the protein CASSLVTGAGGNTIYF.